Listed here are 30 T cell receptor beta chains from one sample, sequenced in a study of blood T cell repertoires in COVID-19. Clones were sequenced by immunoSEQ multiplex PCR, and TCRdb holds only the in-frame ones, with some missing. The sample comprises over 200,000 clones, 84% of which are singletons, and around a sixth rests with the top ten. Sequencing was carried out using peripheral blood. All receptors come from a woman aged 80 or over with active or convalescent COVID-19.

J is TRBJ2-2 and V is TRBV6-4; D unresolved. Germline assignment: CDR1 MRHNA and CDR2 SNTAGT. The CDR3 has 13 residues. V gave up 5 bases and J gave up 6 bases, with 10 bases separating them. In nucleotides, the CDR3 is TGTGCCAGCAGTTCTCGTACAGCCGGGGAGCTGTTTTTT. It codes for CASSSRTAGELFF.

The CDR3 coding sequence is TGTGCCAGCAGCTTGGTTTCTACCTACAATGAGCAGTTCTTC. Protein: CASSLVSTYNEQFF. The V and J genes are TRBV5-4 and TRBJ2-1, with D unresolved. The CDR3 extends over 14 amino acids. The germline V gene has CDR1 SGHNT and CDR2 YYREEE (reference sequence). With 0 bases removed from V and 2 bases from J, the gap between germline ends came to 6 bases. Drawing the rest from reference TRBV5-4 and TRBJ2-1, the complete variable domain is ETGVTQSPTHLIKTRGQQVTLRCSSQSGHNTVSWYQQALGQGPQFIFQYYREEENGRGNFPPRFSGLQFPNYSSELNVNALELDDSALYLCASSLVSTYNEQFFGPGTRLTVL.

The chain combines TRBV7-8 with TRBJ2-2, with a weak D call TRBD2 (5 bases). V lost 3 bases, J lost 4 bases, and 9 bases lay in between. CDR3 length: 14 residues. From germline, CDR1 is SGHVS and CDR2 FQNEAQ. CDR3 DNA: TGTGCCAGCAGCTTGAGGGAGACCACCGGGGAGCTGTTTTTT. Amino acid sequence: CASSLRETTGELFF.

The chain is built from TRBV11-3 and TRBJ2-1, with 8 bases identical to TRBD2. Germline V gene lookup returns CDR1 SGHNT and CDR2 YENEEA. There are 19 residues in the CDR3. The V segment lost 5 bases and the J segment 4 bases; nucleotides outside the gene matches: 19. CDR3 residues: CASSPRGWSPGGLYNEQFF. CDR3 DNA: TGTGCCAGCAGCCCGAGAGGGTGGTCCCCGGGGGGGCTTTACAATGAGCAGTTCTTC.

The chain is built from TRBV7-2 and TRBJ2-5, with TRBD1 as a possible D gene (5 bases). The germline V gene encodes CDR1 SGHTA and CDR2 FQGNSA. The CDR3 extends over 13 amino acids. Deletions cut 3 bases from V and 9 bases from J, with 14 bases between. CDR3: CASSFHQGQAQYF. The DNA for the CDR3 is TGTGCCAGCAGCTTTCACCAGGGTCAGGCCCAGTACTTC.

The rearrangement uses TRBV9 and TRBJ1-6; 8 bases fit TRBD1. Germline V gene sequence: CDR1 SGDLS, CDR2 YYNGEE. The length of the CDR3 is 14 residues. V dropped 3 bases and J dropped 8; count of bases not matched to a gene: 4. The chain's CDR3 is CASSGTGYDSPLHF. CDR3 sequence (DNA): TGTGCCAGCAGCGGGACAGGGTATGATTCACCCCTCCACTTT.

V gene TRBV30 combines with J gene TRBJ1-1, with D tentatively TRBD1 (5 bases). Trimming took 3 bases from V and 1 from J, leaving 9 bases between them. The germline V gene encodes CDR1 GTSNPN and CDR2 SVGIG (reference sequence). The CDR3 contains 13 residues. The CDR3 nucleotides read TGTGCCTGGAGCGCTCAGGGGAACACTGAAGCTTTCTTT. It codes for CAWSAQGNTEAFF.

The J gene is TRBJ2-6, the V gene TRBV4-3, with D maybe TRBD1 (5 bases). V was trimmed by 1 base and J by 0 bases, leaving 7 bases between them. Germline lookup yields CDR1 LGHNA and CDR2 YSLEER. CDR3 length equals 16 residues. CDR3 in amino acids: CASSQGGSSGANVLTF. The DNA of the CDR3 is TGCGCCAGCAGCCAAGGGGGCAGCTCTGGGGCCAACGTCCTGACTTTC.

This rearrangement joins TRBV5-5 to TRBJ1-4; 9 bases map to TRBD1. CDR1 is SGHKS, CDR2 YYEKEE, per germline (reference sequence). This CDR3 contains 15 residues. V gave up 4 bases and J gave up 7 bases; unmatched junction bases: 8. DNA for the CDR3: TGTGCCAGCAGCCTGGGACAGGGAGGTGGTGAAAAACTGTTTTTT. Amino acid sequence: CASSLGQGGGEKLFF. Full variable domain (missing parts from reference TRBV5-5 and TRBJ1-4): DAGVTQSPTHLIKTRGQQVTLRCSPISGHKSVSWYQQVLGQGPQFIFQYYEKEERGRGNFPDRFSARQFPNYSSELNVNALLLGDSALYLCASSLGQGGGEKLFFGSGTQLSVL.

This chain uses TRBV4-1 with TRBJ1-2; no definite D call. There are 15 residues in the CDR3. The V end lost 0 bases, the J end lost 2 bases, and 10 bases lay between the germline ends. Germline V gene lookup returns CDR1 MGHRA and CDR2 YSYEKL. The CDR3 DNA follows: TGCGCCAGCAGCCAAGAAGAAACGAGAAACTATGGCTACACCTTC. It encodes CASSQEETRNYGYTF.

Of note for this clone: Additional DNA sequences in this sample encode the identical CDR3. The V gene is TRBV28, the J gene TRBJ1-5; D remains ambiguous. The CDR3 totals 13 residues. Trimming left V 1 base short and J 2 bases short, with 3 bases between. Germline CDR1 and CDR2: MDHEN and SYDVKM. This chain's CDR3 is CASSLSGNQPQHF. CDR3 nucleotide sequence: TGTGCCAGCAGTTTATCAGGCAATCAGCCCCAGCATTTT.

This clone was recorded a few times. The rearrangement joins TRBV6-6 to TRBJ1-5; possible D gene TRBD1, 5 bases. CDR3 size: 15 residues. Trimming removed 5 bases from V and 0 bases from J, with 11 bases in between. The germline V gene encodes CDR1 MNHNY and CDR2 SVGAGI (reference sequence). CDR3 loop: CASSLTGYSNQPQHF. The CDR3 DNA reads TGTGCCAGCAGTCTAACAGGATATAGCAATCAGCCCCAGCATTTT.

The chain is built from TRBV29-1 and TRBJ1-2; no clear D gene. Trimming shortened V by 0 bases and J by 2 bases, and 7 bases separated the two germline ends. The length of the CDR3 is 13 residues. In germline, CDR1 is SQVTM, CDR2 ANQGSEA. The CDR3 sequence is CSVEDGVNYGYTF. The CDR3 DNA follows: TGCAGCGTTGAAGACGGGGTGAACTATGGCTACACCTTC. Variable domain in full (rest from reference TRBV29-1 and TRBJ1-2): SAVISQKPSRDICQRGTSLTIQCQVDSQVTMMFWYRQQPGQSLTLIATANQGSEATYESGFVIDKFPISRPNLTFSTLTVSNMSPEDSSIYLCSVEDGVNYGYTFGSGTRLTVV.

CDR3 nucleotide sequence: TGTGCCAGCAGTTACGATCGGATACAGGGCCTTAACTATGGCTACACCTTC. As protein: CASSYDRIQGLNYGYTF. The chain links TRBV6-2 or TRBV6-3 to TRBJ1-2, with a weak D call TRBD1 (6 bases). Germline V gene data show CDR1 as MNHEY and CDR2 as SVGEGT. The CDR3 extends over 17 amino acids. The V end lost 2 bases, the J end lost 1 base, and 17 bases lay between the germline ends.

This sequence joins TRBV5-1 and TRBJ2-3; tentatively, D is TRBD1 (5 bases). Germline V gives CDR1 SGHRS, CDR2 YFSETQ. Deletions cut 2 bases from V and 0 bases from J, with 13 bases between. The CDR3 covers 16 residues. The CDR3 reads CASSFDSLFSTDTQYF. The CDR3 DNA reads TGCGCCAGCAGCTTCGACAGCCTCTTTAGCACAGATACGCAGTATTTT.

The chain carries TRBV5-8 and TRBJ2-5; the match to TRBD2 covers 12 bases. Germline values: CDR1 SGHTS, CDR2 YDEGEE. The trim removed 3 bases at V and 1 base at J, leaving 7 bases unmatched. The CDR3 covers 17 residues. CDR3 sequence reads: CASSSGGLAGLQETQYF. The CDR3 nucleotides read TGTGCCAGCAGCTCGGGAGGACTAGCGGGGCTCCAAGAGACCCAGTACTTC.

Of note for this clone: Other DNA sequences in this specimen translate into the identical CDR3. The chain employs TRBV5-6 and TRBJ1-3; D is possibly TRBD1 (5 bases). V lost 0 bases and J lost 4, with 5 bases in between. Per germline, CDR1 SGHDT and CDR2 YYEEEE. The CDR3 sequence is 13 residues long. This chain's CDR3 is CASSLGQGNTIYF. DNA for the CDR3: TGTGCCAGCAGCTTGGGACAGGGAAACACCATATATTTT.

The genes are TRBV18 and TRBJ1-2; D is unclear. The CDR3 length is 14 residues. The germline V gene encodes CDR1 KGHSH and CDR2 LQKENI. V was clipped by 0 bases and J by 4 bases, with 9 bases between them. The CDR3 spells CASSPPYEGYGYTF. CDR3 bases: TGTGCCAGCTCACCACCATACGAGGGCTATGGCTACACCTTC.

This rearrangement joins TRBV5-8 to TRBJ2-4, with a possible D match to TRBD1 (5 bases). The CDR3 extends over 14 amino acids. Between the trimmed V and J ends, which lost 1 base and 0 bases, there was a span of 5 bases. Germline V CDR1 and CDR2: SGHTS, YDEGEE. CDR3 coding DNA: TGTGCCAGCAGCTTGAGGGGAGCCAAAAACATTCAGTACTTC. It translates to CASSLRGAKNIQYF.

The V and J genes are TRBV27 and TRBJ1-2; the D is unclear. Between the trimmed V and J ends, which lost 2 bases and 7 bases, there was a span of 14 bases. This CDR3 spans 14 amino acids. CDR1 and CDR2 (germline): MNHEY, SMNVEV (reference sequence). The CDR3 nucleotides are TGTGCCAGCAGTTTAGGTTTCCCACCCAGTGGCTACACCTTC. Protein sequence: CASSLGFPPSGYTF.

The rearrangement uses TRBV10-3 and TRBJ1-4; 12 bases map to TRBD1. After removal of 6 bases from V and 7 bases from J, the junction contained 12 bases not matched to a gene. CDR1 and CDR2 from the germline V gene are ENHRY and SYGVKD. The CDR3 totals 17 residues. CDR3 protein: CAIREGGTGGRGEKLFF. As DNA, the CDR3 is TGTGCCATCAGGGAAGGCGGGACAGGGGGCCGGGGTGAAAAACTGTTTTTT.

The CDR3 is CASSLRDYWNEQFF. CDR3 DNA sequence: TGTGCCAGCAGTTTACGGGACTACTGGAATGAGCAGTTCTTC. The V gene is TRBV27, the J gene TRBJ2-1; the match to TRBD2 covers 7 bases. The junction had 5 bases not matched to a gene; V was cut back by 2 bases and J by 7 bases. The CDR3 contains 14 residues. CDR1 MNHEY and CDR2 SMNVEV come from the germline V gene (reference sequence).

The rearrangement uses TRBV29-1 and TRBJ1-3; maybe TRBD1 (6 bases). Trimming cost V 7 bases and J 0 bases, with 13 bases left between them. CDR3 size: 14 residues. Germline CDR1 SQVTM, CDR2 ANQGSEA. The CDR3 bases are TGCAGCGCCACGGACAGCCACTCTGGAAACACCATATATTTT. Its protein product is CSATDSHSGNTIYF.

The chain carries TRBV7-9 and TRBJ2-2; the match to TRBD1 covers 9 bases. Germline V gene data show CDR1 as SEHNR and CDR2 as FQNEAQ (reference sequence). The V and J ends lost 2 bases and 5 bases, in that order; junction bases with no gene match: 12. The length of the CDR3 is 18 residues. DNA of the CDR3: TGTGCCAGCAGCTTAAGGGCTTTGAGGACAGGGGTTACCGGGGAGCTGTTTTTT. Protein sequence: CASSLRALRTGVTGELFF.

The gene calls are TRBV23-1 and TRBJ2-7; tentatively, D is TRBD1 (6 bases). Being an ORF, TRBV23-1 has a function that is uncertain. Trimming took off 4 bases at V and 4 bases at J, with 8 bases between the two ends. The CDR3 is 12 amino acids. CDR3 sequence reads: CASSPGDYEQYF. CDR3 bases: TGCGCCAGCAGTCCAGGGGATTACGAGCAGTACTTC.

The chain combines TRBV19 with TRBJ1-6; D gene unclear. The CDR3 spans 15 residues. The germline V gene encodes CDR1 LNHDA and CDR2 SQIVND (reference sequence). Between the trimmed V and J ends, which lost 4 bases and 0 bases, there was a span of 7 bases. This chain's CDR3 is CASSTLSSYNSPLHF. For the CDR3, the DNA is TGTGCCAGTAGTACCCTAAGCTCCTATAATTCACCCCTCCACTTT.

The chain recombines TRBV29-1 with TRBJ1-2; a weak D match, TRBD1 (5 bases). This CDR3 contains 14 residues. The germline V gene encodes CDR1 SQVTM and CDR2 ANQGSEA. The V end was cut by 1 base, the J end by 6 bases, with 15 bases between. CDR3 bases: TGCAGCGTTGAAGGAGCGGGGCGGGGAGATGGCTACACCTTC. As protein: CSVEGAGRGDGYTF. Supplemented by reference TRBV29-1 and TRBJ1-2, the full variable domain reads SAVISQKPSRDICQRGTSLTIQCQVDSQVTMMFWYRQQPGQSLTLIATANQGSEATYESGFVIDKFPISRPNLTFSTLTVSNMSPEDSSIYLCSVEGAGRGDGYTFGSGTRLTVV.

The rearrangement joins TRBV9 to TRBJ1-2, with 8 positions matching TRBD1. The CDR3 runs to 14 residues. V dropped 0 bases and J dropped 8; count of bases not matched to a gene: 6. Germline CDR1 SGDLS, CDR2 YYNGEE. The CDR3: CASSVETGVGGYTF. The CDR3, as DNA: TGTGCCAGCAGCGTAGAGACAGGGGTGGGCGGCTACACCTTC. Full variable domain (missing parts from reference TRBV9 and TRBJ1-2): DSGVTQTPKHLITATGQRVTLRCSPRSGDLSVYWYQQSLDQGLQFLIQYYNGEERAKGNILERFSAQQFPDLHSELNLSSLELGDSALYFCASSVETGVGGYTFGSGTRLTVV.

The chain couples TRBV18 to TRBJ1-5; D remains unclear. This CDR3 is 16 amino acids long. V was trimmed by 4 bases and J by 0 bases, leaving 13 bases between them. Germline V CDR1 and CDR2: KGHSH, LQKENI. CDR3 in DNA: TGTGCCAGCTCACTCTCGACACCGAATAGCAATCAGCCCCAGCATTTT. Translation gives CASSLSTPNSNQPQHF.

This clone was seen only a few times. The chain uses TRBV15 and TRBJ2-2; 8 bases fit TRBD1. With 3 bases clipped from V and 1 base from J, the junction kept 13 bases outside the gene matches. Looked up from germline, CDR1 is LNHNV and CDR2 is YYDKDF (reference sequence). This CDR3 region has 19 residues. CDR3 nucleotide sequence: TGTGCCACCAGCAGCCGCCTTCCCAGGACAGGGAAGAACACCGGGGAGCTGTTTTTT. Residues: CATSSRLPRTGKNTGELFF.